This T cell receptor beta chain was documented in a study of shared clonotypes between healthy human individuals. Positively selected for CCR7, the CD45RO-negative cells used as naive CD8 cells excluded terminally differentiated effector memory CD45RA+ cells. Sorted-subset replicate PCR reactions were performed with 150 to 200 ng DNA, corresponding to tens of thousands of T cell genomes. Assay used: immunoSEQ multiplex PCR; TCRdb lists only in-frame clones, some missing. The top ten clones hold 0.3% of a sample with roughly 600,000 clones, roughly 98% of them seen once. General study points: Generally, estimated richness proved larger in naive subsets than it did in memory subsets.

Remarks on this clone: What it binds is unknown.

The specimen was naive CD8+ T cells sorted from blood. This receptor was taken from a man aged 25 to 40 in good health.

In nucleotides, the CDR3 is TGTGCCAGCAGCCAAGAGGGGGGTACAATGCACAATGAGCAGTTCTTC. This encodes CASSQEGGTMHNEQFF. The V and J genes are TRBV4-2 and TRBJ2-1, with a weak D call TRBD2 (6 bases). The CDR3 length is 16 residues. V was shortened by 0 bases and J by 5 bases, with 14 bases between the two germline ends. Germline CDR1 reads LGHNA; CDR2 reads YNFKEQ.